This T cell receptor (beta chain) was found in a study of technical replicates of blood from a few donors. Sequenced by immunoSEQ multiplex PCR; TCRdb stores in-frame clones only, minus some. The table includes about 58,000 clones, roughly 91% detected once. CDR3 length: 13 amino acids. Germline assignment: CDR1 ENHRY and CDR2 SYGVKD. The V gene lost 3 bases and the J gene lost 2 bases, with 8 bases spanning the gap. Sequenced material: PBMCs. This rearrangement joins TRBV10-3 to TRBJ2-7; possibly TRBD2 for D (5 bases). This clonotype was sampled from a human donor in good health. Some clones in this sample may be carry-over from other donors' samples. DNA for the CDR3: TGTGCCATCAGTGACGCCGGGACCTACGAGCAGTACTTC. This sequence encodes CAISDAGTYEQYF.